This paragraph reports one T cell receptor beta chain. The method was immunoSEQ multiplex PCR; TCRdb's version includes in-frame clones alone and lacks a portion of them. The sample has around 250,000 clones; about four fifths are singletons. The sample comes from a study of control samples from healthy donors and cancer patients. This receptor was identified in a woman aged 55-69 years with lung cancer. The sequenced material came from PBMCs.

The CDR3 sequence: CASRTASSYNSPLHF. CDR3 nucleotide sequence: TGTGCCAGCAGGACTGCTAGCTCCTATAATTCACCCCTCCACTTT. This rearrangement joins TRBV6-6 to TRBJ1-6, with D hard to call. Between the trimmed V and J ends, which lost 6 bases and 0 bases, there was a span of 9 bases. The CDR3 loop spans 15 amino acids. Germline V gene lookup returns CDR1 MNHNY and CDR2 SVGAGI (reference sequence).